The sequence of this TCR beta chain was determined in a study of cytomegalovirus exposure and HLA in healthy donors. The protocol was immunoSEQ multiplex PCR, while the TCRdb copy is restricted to in-frame clones and leaves out a portion. The sample comprises 150,000 to 200,000 clones, 85% of which are singletons, and 2% to 2.5% rests with the top ten. CDR1 SGDLS and CDR2 YYNGEE come from the germline V gene. The CDR3 is made up of 16 amino acids. V was clipped by 0 bases and J by 4 bases; unmatched bases: 7. The sequencing input was PBMCs. The receptor comes from a young man in good health and CMV-seropositive. The chain employs TRBV9 and TRBJ2-5, with 9 bases aligning to TRBD2. The CDR3 reads CASSVDGGGALETQYF. CDR3 nucleotides: TGTGCCAGCAGCGTAGACGGCGGGGGGGCTTTAGAGACCCAGTACTTC. The variable domain in full, with the rest retrieved from reference TRBV9 and TRBJ2-5, is DSGVTQTPKHLITATGQRVTLRCSPRSGDLSVYWYQQSLDQGLQFLIQYYNGEERAKGNILERFSAQQFPDLHSELNLSSLELGDSALYFCASSVDGGGALETQYFGPGTRLLVL.